Reported below is one T cell receptor (beta chain). Germline loops: CDR1 MNHEY, CDR2 SMNVEV (reference sequence). The length of the CDR3 is 14 residues. Trimming took off 1 base at V and 5 bases at J, with 9 bases between the two ends. The sample belongs to a study of blood T cell repertoires in COVID-19. Repertoires were generated with immunoSEQ multiplex PCR, while TCRdb's copy carries only in-frame clones and drops some. The sample lists about 160,000 clones; approximately 91% were seen once. The rearrangement links TRBV27 to TRBJ2-1, with a weak D call TRBD1 (5 bases). Sequenced material: peripheral blood. The clonotype originates from a man in his late teens or twenties with acute or convalescent COVID-19. The CDR3 region is CASSLWAGNNEQFF. CDR3 nucleotide sequence: TGTGCCAGCAGTTTATGGGCAGGGAACAATGAGCAGTTCTTC.